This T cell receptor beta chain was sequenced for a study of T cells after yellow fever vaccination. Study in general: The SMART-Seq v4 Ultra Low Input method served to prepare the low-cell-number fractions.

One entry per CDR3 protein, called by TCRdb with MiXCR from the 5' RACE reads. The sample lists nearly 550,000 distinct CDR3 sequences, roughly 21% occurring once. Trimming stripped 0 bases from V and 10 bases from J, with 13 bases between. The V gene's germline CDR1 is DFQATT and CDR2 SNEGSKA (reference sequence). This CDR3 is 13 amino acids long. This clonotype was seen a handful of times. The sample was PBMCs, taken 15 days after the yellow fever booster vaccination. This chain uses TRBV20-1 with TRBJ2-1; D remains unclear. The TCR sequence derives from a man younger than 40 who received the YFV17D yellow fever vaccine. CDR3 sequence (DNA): TGCAGTGCTAGAGATCCTACTATGAAGGAGCAGTTCTTC. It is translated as CSARDPTMKEQFF.